This TCR beta chain comes out of a study of blood T cells in healthy people across ages. Sample-barcoded 5' priming and a J-beta primer mix drove a second PCR of about 7 to 12 cycles. TCRdb reanalysed the 5' RACE reads using MiXCR and keeps one entry per CDR3 protein. Of almost 800,000 distinct CDR3 sequences in the sample, 55% to 70% were seen once. The clonotype was recovered from a young man in good health. The sequencing input was blood.

CDR3 sequence (DNA): TGCAGTGCTAGAGATACTAGCGGCCAAGAGACCCAGTACTTC. This translates into CSARDTSGQETQYF. The chain has TRBV20-1 and TRBJ2-5; 8 bases are a match to TRBD2. The germline V gene encodes CDR1 DFQATT and CDR2 SNEGSKA (reference sequence). V lost 0 bases and J lost 1; bases outside the gene matches: 1. CDR3 length: 14 residues.